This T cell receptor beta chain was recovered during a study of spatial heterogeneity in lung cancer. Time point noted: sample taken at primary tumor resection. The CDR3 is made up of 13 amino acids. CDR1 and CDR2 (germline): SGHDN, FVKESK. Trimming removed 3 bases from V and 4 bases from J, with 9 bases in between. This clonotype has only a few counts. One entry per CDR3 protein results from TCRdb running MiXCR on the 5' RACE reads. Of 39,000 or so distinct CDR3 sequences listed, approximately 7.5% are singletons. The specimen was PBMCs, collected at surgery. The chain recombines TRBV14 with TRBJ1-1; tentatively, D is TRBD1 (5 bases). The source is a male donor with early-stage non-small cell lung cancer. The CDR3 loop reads CASSQGVTTEAFF. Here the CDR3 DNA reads TGTGCCAGCAGCCAGGGGGTCACCACTGAAGCTTTCTTT. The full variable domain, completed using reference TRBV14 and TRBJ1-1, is EAGVTQFPSHSVIEKGQTVTLRCDPISGHDNLYWYRRVMGKEIKFLLHFVKESKQDESGMPNNRFLAERTGGTYSTLKVQPAELEDSGVYFCASSQGVTTEAFFGQGTRLTVV.